Sequencing of this T cell receptor (beta chain) was carried out in a study of Ad26.COV2.S vaccination and SARS-CoV-2 variants. The J segment lost 7 bases and the V segment lost 4 bases, leaving 6 bases of the junction unmatched. CDR1 is SGHDT and CDR2 is YYEEEE in the germline V gene. CDR3 length: 14 amino acids. Repertoires were generated with immunoSEQ multiplex PCR, while TCRdb's copy carries only in-frame clones and drops some. The repertoire holds approximately 340,000 clones, with roughly nine tenths as singletons. This chain joins TRBV5-6 and TRBJ2-1; 9 bases match TRBD2. The receptor was isolated from a human donor who had recovered from COVID-19. Sequences were derived from peripheral blood, sampled after recovery from COVID-19. CDR3 sequence: CASSRGLAQNEQFF. The CDR3 bases are TGTGCCAGCAGCCGGGGACTAGCCCAGAATGAGCAGTTCTTC.